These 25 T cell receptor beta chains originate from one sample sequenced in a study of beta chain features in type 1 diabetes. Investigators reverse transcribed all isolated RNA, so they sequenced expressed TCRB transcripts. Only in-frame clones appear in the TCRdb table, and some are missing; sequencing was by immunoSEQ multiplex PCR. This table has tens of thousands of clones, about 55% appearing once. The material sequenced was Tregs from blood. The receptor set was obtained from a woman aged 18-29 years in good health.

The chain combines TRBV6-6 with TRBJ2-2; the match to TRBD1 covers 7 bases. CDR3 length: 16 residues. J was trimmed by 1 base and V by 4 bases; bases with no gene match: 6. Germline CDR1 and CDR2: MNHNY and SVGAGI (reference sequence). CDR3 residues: CASSFKRTGNTGELFF. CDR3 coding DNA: TGTGCCAGCAGTTTTAAACGGACAGGGAACACCGGGGAGCTGTTTTTT.

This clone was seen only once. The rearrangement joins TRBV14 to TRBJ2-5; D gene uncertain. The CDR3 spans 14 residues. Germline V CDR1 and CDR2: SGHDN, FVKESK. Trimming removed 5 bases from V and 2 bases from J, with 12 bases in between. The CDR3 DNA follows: TGTGCCAGCAGCACCATTAGAGGACAAGAGACCCAGTACTTC. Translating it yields CASSTIRGQETQYF.

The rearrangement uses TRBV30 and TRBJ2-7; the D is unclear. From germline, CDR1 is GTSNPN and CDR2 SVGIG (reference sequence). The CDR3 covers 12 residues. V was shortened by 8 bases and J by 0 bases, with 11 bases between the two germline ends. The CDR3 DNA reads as TGTGCCGCTAGGAAAGCCTCCTACGAGCAGTACTTC. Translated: CAARKASYEQYF. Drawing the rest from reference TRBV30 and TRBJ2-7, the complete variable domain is SQTIHQWPATLVQPVGSPLSLECTVEGTSNPNLYWYRQAAGRGLQLLFYSVGIGQISSEVPQNLSASRPQDRQFILSSKKLLLSDSGFYLCAARKASYEQYFGPGTRLTVT.

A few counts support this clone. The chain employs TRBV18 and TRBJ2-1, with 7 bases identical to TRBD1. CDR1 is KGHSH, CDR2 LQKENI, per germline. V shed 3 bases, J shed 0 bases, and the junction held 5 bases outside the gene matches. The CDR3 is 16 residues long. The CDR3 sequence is CASSPFTGDSYNEQFF. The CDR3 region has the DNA TGTGCCAGCTCACCTTTCACAGGGGACTCCTACAATGAGCAGTTCTTC.

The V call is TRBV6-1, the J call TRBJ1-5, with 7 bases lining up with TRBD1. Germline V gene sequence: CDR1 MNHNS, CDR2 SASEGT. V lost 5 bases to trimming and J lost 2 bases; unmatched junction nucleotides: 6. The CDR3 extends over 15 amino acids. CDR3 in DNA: TGTGCCAGCAGTTTACAGGGGAATGGCAATCAGCCCCAGCATTTT. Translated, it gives CASSLQGNGNQPQHF.

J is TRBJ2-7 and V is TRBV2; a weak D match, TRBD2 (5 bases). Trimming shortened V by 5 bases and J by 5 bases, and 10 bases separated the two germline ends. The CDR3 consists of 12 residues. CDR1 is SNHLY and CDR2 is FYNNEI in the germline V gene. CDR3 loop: CASSPRRDEQYF. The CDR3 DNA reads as TGTGCCAGCAGTCCCAGGCGGGACGAGCAGTACTTC.

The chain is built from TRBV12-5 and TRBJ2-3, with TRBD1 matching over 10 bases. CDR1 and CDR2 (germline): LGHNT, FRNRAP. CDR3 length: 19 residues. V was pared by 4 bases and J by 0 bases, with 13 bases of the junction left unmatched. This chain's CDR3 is CASGSGPGQGISSTDTQYF. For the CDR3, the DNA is TGTGCTAGTGGTTCAGGCCCGGGACAGGGGATATCTAGCACAGATACGCAGTATTTT.

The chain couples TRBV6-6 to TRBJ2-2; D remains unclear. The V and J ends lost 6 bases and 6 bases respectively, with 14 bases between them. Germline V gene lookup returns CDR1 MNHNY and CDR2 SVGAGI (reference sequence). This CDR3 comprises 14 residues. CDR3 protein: CASSPSSIPGELFF. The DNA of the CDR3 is TGTGCCAGCAGCCCGAGCTCTATCCCCGGGGAGCTGTTTTTT.

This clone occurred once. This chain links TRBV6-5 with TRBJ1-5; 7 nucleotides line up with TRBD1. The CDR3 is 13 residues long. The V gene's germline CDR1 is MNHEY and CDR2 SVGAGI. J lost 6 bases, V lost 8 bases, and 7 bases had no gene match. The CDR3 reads CASSLDRVQPQHF. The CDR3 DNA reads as TGTGCCAGCTCCCTCGACAGGGTTCAGCCCCAGCATTTT.

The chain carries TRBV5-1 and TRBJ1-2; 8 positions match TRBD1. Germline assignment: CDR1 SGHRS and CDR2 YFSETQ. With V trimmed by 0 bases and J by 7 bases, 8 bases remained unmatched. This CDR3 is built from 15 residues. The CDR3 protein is CASSLAGGPQGGYTF. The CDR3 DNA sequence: TGCGCCAGCAGCTTGGCAGGGGGCCCGCAAGGTGGCTACACCTTC.

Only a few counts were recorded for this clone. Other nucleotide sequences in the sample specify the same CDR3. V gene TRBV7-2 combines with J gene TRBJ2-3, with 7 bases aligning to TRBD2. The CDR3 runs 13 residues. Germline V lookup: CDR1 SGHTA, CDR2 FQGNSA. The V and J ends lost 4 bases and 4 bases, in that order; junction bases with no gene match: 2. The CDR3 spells CASSSGGADTQYF. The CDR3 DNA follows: TGTGCCAGCAGCTCTGGGGGGGCAGATACGCAGTATTTT.

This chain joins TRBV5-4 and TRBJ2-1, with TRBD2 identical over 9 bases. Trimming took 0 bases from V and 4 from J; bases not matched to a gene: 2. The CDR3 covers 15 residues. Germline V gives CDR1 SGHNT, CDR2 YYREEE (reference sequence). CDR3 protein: CASSLGSGSYNEQFF. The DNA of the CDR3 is TGTGCCAGCAGCTTGGGTAGCGGGAGTTACAATGAGCAGTTCTTC.

The CDR3 is CASSLTRGWAKNIQYF. In nucleotides, the CDR3 is TGTGCCAGCAGCTTGACCAGGGGGTGGGCCAAAAACATTCAGTACTTC. This chain links TRBV5-6 with TRBJ2-4; 7 nucleotides agree with TRBD1. With V trimmed by 1 base and J by 1 base, 5 bases remained unmatched. The CDR3 extends over 16 amino acids. CDR1 is SGHDT and CDR2 is YYEEEE in the germline V gene.

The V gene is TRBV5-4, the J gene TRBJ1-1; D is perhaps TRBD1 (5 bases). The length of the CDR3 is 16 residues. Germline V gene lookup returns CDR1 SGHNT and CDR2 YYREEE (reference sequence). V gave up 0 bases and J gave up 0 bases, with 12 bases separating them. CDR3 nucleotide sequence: TGTGCCAGCAGCTTGGGGGGCGGCCCCGTGAACACTGAAGCTTTCTTT. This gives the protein CASSLGGGPVNTEAFF. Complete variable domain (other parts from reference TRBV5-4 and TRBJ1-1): ETGVTQSPTHLIKTRGQQVTLRCSSQSGHNTVSWYQQALGQGPQFIFQYYREEENGRGNFPPRFSGLQFPNYSSELNVNALELDDSALYLCASSLGGGPVNTEAFFGQGTRLTVV.

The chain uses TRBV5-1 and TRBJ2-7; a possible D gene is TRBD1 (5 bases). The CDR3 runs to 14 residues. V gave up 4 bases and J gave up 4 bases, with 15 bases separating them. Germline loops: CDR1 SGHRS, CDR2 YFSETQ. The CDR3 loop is CASSPVGGQYEQYF. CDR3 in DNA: TGCGCCAGCAGCCCAGTTGGTGGACAATACGAGCAGTACTTC. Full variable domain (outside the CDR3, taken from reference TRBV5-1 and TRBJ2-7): KAGVTQTPRYLIKTRGQQVTLSCSPISGHRSVSWYQQTPGQGLQFLFEYFSETQRNKGNFPGRFSGRQFSNSRSEMNVSTLELGDSALYLCASSPVGGQYEQYFGPGTRLTVT.

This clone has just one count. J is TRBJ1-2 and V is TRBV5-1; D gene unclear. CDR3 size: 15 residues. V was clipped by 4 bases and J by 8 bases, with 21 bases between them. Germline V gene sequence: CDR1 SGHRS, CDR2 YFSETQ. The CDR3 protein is CASSQGSWELWGYTF. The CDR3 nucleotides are TGCGCCAGCAGCCAAGGGTCGTGGGAGCTGTGGGGCTACACCTTC. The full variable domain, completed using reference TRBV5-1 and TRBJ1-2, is KAGVTQTPRYLIKTRGQQVTLSCSPISGHRSVSWYQQTPGQGLQFLFEYFSETQRNKGNFPGRFSGRQFSNSRSEMNVSTLELGDSALYLCASSQGSWELWGYTFGSGTRLTVV.

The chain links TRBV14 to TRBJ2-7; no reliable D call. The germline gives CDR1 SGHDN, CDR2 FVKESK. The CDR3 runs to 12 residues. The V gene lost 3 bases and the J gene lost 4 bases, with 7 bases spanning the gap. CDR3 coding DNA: TGTGCCAGCAGCCAGAACTGGTACGAGCAGTACTTC. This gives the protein CASSQNWYEQYF.

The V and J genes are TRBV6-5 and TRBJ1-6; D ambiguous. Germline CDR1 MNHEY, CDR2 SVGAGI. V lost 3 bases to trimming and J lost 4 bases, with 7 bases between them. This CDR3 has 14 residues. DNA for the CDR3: TGTGCCAGCAGTTATCTCCTTTATAATTCACCCCTCCACTTT. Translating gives CASSYLLYNSPLHF.

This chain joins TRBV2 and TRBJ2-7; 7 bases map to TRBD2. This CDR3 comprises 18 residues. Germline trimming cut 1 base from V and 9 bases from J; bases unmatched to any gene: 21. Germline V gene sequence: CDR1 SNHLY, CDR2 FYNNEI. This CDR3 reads CASSEVGGSSGYLRGQYF. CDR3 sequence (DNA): TGTGCCAGCAGTGAAGTGGGGGGGTCTAGCGGTTACCTACGAGGGCAGTACTTC.

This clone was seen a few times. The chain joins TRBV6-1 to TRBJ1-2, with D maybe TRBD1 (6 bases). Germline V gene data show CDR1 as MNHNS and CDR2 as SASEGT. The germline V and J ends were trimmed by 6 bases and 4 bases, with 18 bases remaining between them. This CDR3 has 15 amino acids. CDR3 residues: CASSFDRSTGYGYTF. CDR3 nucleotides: TGTGCCAGCAGCTTCGACAGGTCGACGGGCTATGGCTACACCTTC.

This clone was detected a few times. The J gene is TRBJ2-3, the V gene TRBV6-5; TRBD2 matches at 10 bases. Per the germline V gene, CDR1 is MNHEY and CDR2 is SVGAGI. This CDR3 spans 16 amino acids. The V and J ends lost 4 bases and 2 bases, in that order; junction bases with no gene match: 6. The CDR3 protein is CASSSQLAGFTDTQYF. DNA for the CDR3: TGTGCCAGCAGTTCTCAACTAGCGGGGTTCACAGATACGCAGTATTTT.

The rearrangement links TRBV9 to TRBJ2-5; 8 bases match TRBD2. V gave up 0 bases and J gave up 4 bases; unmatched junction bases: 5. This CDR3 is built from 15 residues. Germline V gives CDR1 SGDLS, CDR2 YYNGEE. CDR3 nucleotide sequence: TGTGCCAGCAGCGTAGGAGGCGGGGGGCGAGAGACCCAGTACTTC. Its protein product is CASSVGGGGRETQYF.

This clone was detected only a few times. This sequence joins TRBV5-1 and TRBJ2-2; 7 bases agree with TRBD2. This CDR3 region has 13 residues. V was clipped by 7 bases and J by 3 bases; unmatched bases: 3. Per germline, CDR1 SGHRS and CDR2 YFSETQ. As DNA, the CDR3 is TGCGCCAGCGGGAGGGGCGACACCGGGGAGCTGTTTTTT. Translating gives CASGRGDTGELFF.

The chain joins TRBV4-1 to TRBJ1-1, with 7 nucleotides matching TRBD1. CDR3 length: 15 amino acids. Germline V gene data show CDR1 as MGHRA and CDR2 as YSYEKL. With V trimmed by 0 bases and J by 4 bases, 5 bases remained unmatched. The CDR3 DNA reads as TGCGCCAGCAGCCAAGATCAGGGGGGTGGCACTGAAGCTTTCTTT. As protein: CASSQDQGGGTEAFF.

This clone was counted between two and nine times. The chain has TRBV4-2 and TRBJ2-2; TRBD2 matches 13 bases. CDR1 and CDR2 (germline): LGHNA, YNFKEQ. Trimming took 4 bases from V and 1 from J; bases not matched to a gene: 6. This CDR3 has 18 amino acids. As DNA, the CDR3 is TGTGCCAGCAGCCGGCGACTAGCGGGGGGCCGGAACACCGGGGAGCTGTTTTTT. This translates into CASSRRLAGGRNTGELFF.